The 27 T cell receptor beta chains in this list originate from one sample, sequenced in a study of early T cells in non-severe SARS-CoV-2 infection. From the 5' RACE reads, TCRdb called clonotypes with MiXCR, one entry per CDR3 protein. The sample consists of just under 65,000 distinct CDR3 sequences, under 15% of them appearing once. The sequenced sample was whole blood. The receptors originated from an adult who was a healthcare worker with PCR-confirmed SARS-CoV-2 infection or an uninfected control (not recorded which).

This clonotype was seen only a few times. V is TRBV6-6 and J is TRBJ2-5, with D hard to call. V gave up 8 bases and J gave up 2 bases, with 12 bases separating them. The CDR3 has 13 amino acids. Germline CDR1 MNHNY, CDR2 SVGAGI (reference sequence). DNA for the CDR3: TGTGCCAGCGAAATCCGTCTACAAGAGACCCAGTACTTC. Translated, it gives CASEIRLQETQYF.

The chain carries TRBV5-4 and TRBJ1-2, with 7 bases fitting TRBD1. Germline V gene sequence: CDR1 SGHNT, CDR2 YYREEE (reference sequence). Trimming at V came to 9 bases and at J to 6 bases, leaving 17 bases not matched to a gene. CDR3 length: 15 amino acids. CDR3 in DNA: TGTGCCACCCTGGACAGGCGTGCTGGTCGGAATGGCTACACCTTC. It codes for CATLDRRAGRNGYTF. The full variable domain, its missing parts supplied by reference TRBV5-4 and TRBJ1-2, is ETGVTQSPTHLIKTRGQQVTLRCSSQSGHNTVSWYQQALGQGPQFIFQYYREEENGRGNFPPRFSGLQFPNYSSELNVNALELDDSALYLCATLDRRAGRNGYTFGSGTRLTVV.

The rearrangement uses TRBV7-9 and TRBJ2-2; possibly TRBD2 for D (5 bases). The V gene lost 5 bases and the J gene lost 7 bases, with 8 bases spanning the gap. Per the germline V gene, CDR1 is SEHNR and CDR2 is FQNEAQ (reference sequence). The CDR3 runs to 12 residues. The CDR3 nucleotides read TGTGCCAGCAGCGACGCGGGCGGGGAGCTGTTTTTT. Translated, it gives CASSDAGGELFF.

This clonotype was counted between two and nine times. The chain has TRBV10-3 and TRBJ2-1, with 7 bases that match TRBD1. This CDR3 contains 11 residues. V dropped 11 bases and J dropped 5; count of bases not matched to a gene: 3. Germline-derived CDR1 and CDR2 are ENHRY and SYGVKD. For the CDR3, the DNA is TGTGCCGCCACAGGGGACAATGAGCAGTTCTTC. This gives the protein CAATGDNEQFF.

V usage is TRBV7-6 and J usage is TRBJ2-1; TRBD2 is a possible D gene (6 bases). This CDR3 is built from 17 residues. The germline gives CDR1 SGHVS, CDR2 FNYEAQ. V was pared by 2 bases and J by 2 bases, with 16 bases between. The CDR3 reads CASSLRSRDSTYNEQFF. In nucleotides, the CDR3 is TGTGCCAGCAGCTTAAGATCTCGGGACTCGACCTACAATGAGCAGTTCTTC.

The V gene is TRBV12-3 or TRBV12-4, the J gene TRBJ1-2; TRBD1 agrees at 9 bases. This CDR3 has 17 residues. The trim removed 5 bases at V and 5 bases at J, leaving 15 bases unmatched. The CDR3 protein is CASSPMLAWDRDYGYTF. The CDR3 nucleotides are TGTGCCAGCAGTCCCATGCTTGCCTGGGACAGGGATTATGGCTACACCTTC.

This clonotype has ten or more counts. The rearrangement links TRBV6-6 to TRBJ2-7; 7 bases fit TRBD1. The CDR3 totals 13 residues. Losses at the gene ends were 5 bases for V and 4 bases for J; bases not matched to a gene: 5. CDR1 and CDR2 from the germline V gene are MNHNY and SVGAGI (reference sequence). CDR3 nucleotide sequence: TGTGCCAGCAGTGAGGACAGGCCATACGAGCAGTACTTC. As protein: CASSEDRPYEQYF.

This clonotype was seen at least ten times. The V gene is TRBV29-1, the J gene TRBJ2-4; D is unresolved. The CDR3 has 15 residues. Trimming removed 4 bases from V and 0 bases from J, with 13 bases in between. The germline V gene has CDR1 SQVTM and CDR2 ANQGSEA. CDR3 sequence (DNA): TGCAGCGTTGGGATTCCGGCGGTAGCCAAAAACATTCAGTACTTC. As protein: CSVGIPAVAKNIQYF.

The chain joins TRBV27 to TRBJ2-5, with 7 positions matching TRBD1. Losses at the gene ends were 7 bases for V and 5 bases for J; bases not matched to a gene: 13. Germline-derived CDR1 and CDR2 are MNHEY and SMNVEV (reference sequence). CDR3 length: 15 amino acids. The CDR3 DNA follows: TGTGCCAGCAAACCCCAGACAGGGCTGGACGAGACCCAGTACTTC. This translates into CASKPQTGLDETQYF.

This clonotype has at least ten counts. The J gene is TRBJ1-1, the V gene TRBV7-2, with D unclear. CDR3 length: 13 residues. The germline gives CDR1 SGHTA, CDR2 FQGNSA. Between the trimmed V and J ends, which lost 3 bases and 4 bases, there was a span of 9 bases. This chain's CDR3 is CASSLNWGTEAFF. CDR3 sequence (DNA): TGTGCCAGCAGCTTGAACTGGGGCACTGAAGCTTTCTTT.

V usage is TRBV7-9 and J usage is TRBJ2-2; maybe TRBD1 (6 bases). The germline V and J ends were trimmed by 0 bases and 5 bases, with 10 bases remaining between them. Germline V CDR1 and CDR2: SEHNR, FQNEAQ (reference sequence). The CDR3 totals 15 residues. Written as DNA, the CDR3 is TGTGCCAGCAGCTTAGCCCCTACAGGGACCGGGGAGCTGTTTTTT. Its translation is CASSLAPTGTGELFF.

This clonotype showed up just a few times. J is TRBJ2-5 and V is TRBV4-2; D is undetermined. Trimming took off 0 bases at V and 2 bases at J, with 7 bases between the two ends. This CDR3 comprises 14 residues. Germline lookup yields CDR1 LGHNA and CDR2 YNFKEQ. CDR3 in DNA: TGTGCCAGCAGCCAAGATTATGTACAAGAGACCCAGTACTTC. Translating gives CASSQDYVQETQYF.

The genes are TRBV28 and TRBJ2-6; tentatively, D is TRBD1 or TRBD2 (5 bases each). CDR1 and CDR2 from the germline V gene are MDHEN and SYDVKM. V was clipped by 10 bases and J by 0 bases, with 19 bases between them. The CDR3 contains 17 residues. CDR3 nucleotide sequence: TGTGCCACACGGGGACCTAATGCCCCCTCTGGGGCCAACGTCCTGACTTTC. This sequence encodes CATRGPNAPSGANVLTF.

This clonotype appeared many times. The CDR3 spells CASSLTGQVSSGANVLTF. The CDR3 bases are TGTGCCAGCAGCTTAACTGGACAGGTCTCATCTGGGGCCAACGTCCTGACTTTC. V usage is TRBV7-6 and J usage is TRBJ2-6, with 7 bases aligning to TRBD1. CDR1 and CDR2 (germline): SGHVS, FNYEAQ. The J segment lost 1 base and the V segment lost 2 bases, leaving 8 bases of the junction unmatched. CDR3 length: 18 amino acids.

A few counts support this clonotype. The chain uses TRBV12-3 or TRBV12-4 and TRBJ1-1, with TRBD1 as a possible D gene (6 bases). V lost 6 bases and J 4 bases, leaving 12 bases between the germline ends. The CDR3 totals 13 residues. In DNA, the CDR3 is TGTGCCAGCAGAATACAGGGTGGCACTGAAGCTTTCTTT. Translating it yields CASRIQGGTEAFF.

The chain has TRBV5-1 and TRBJ2-7; 9 nucleotides match TRBD1. Unmatched junction bases numbered 7, after V lost 3 bases and J lost 3 bases. This CDR3 spans 15 amino acids. Germline CDR1 reads SGHRS; CDR2 reads YFSETQ. The CDR3: CASSYSGQGNYEQYF. CDR3 nucleotide sequence: TGCGCCAGCAGCTACTCGGGACAGGGCAACTACGAGCAGTACTTC.

This clonotype came up a few times. The V gene is TRBV6-5, the J gene TRBJ2-7, with 11 nucleotides matching TRBD1. The CDR3 extends over 15 amino acids. Germline V gene lookup returns CDR1 MNHEY and CDR2 SVGAGI. V lost 7 bases to trimming and J lost 5 bases; unmatched junction nucleotides: 10. DNA of the CDR3: TGTGCCAGCAACAAACTCCGGACAGGGGGCGACGAGCAGTACTTC. Amino acids: CASNKLRTGGDEQYF.

This clonotype appeared many times. This sequence joins TRBV24-1 and TRBJ2-3, with TRBD1 identical over 11 bases. CDR1 and CDR2 from the germline V gene are KGHDR and SFDVKD. V shed 4 bases, J shed 3 bases, and the junction held 5 bases outside the gene matches. This CDR3 spans 16 amino acids. CDR3 sequence reads: CATSESGTGGTDTQYF. Written as DNA, the CDR3 is TGTGCCACCAGTGAGTCCGGGACAGGGGGGACAGATACGCAGTATTTT.

This clonotype was seen a single time. J is TRBJ1-1 and V is TRBV5-1; 9 nucleotides align to TRBD1. CDR1 and CDR2 from the germline V gene are SGHRS and YFSETQ. The CDR3 spans 16 residues. V lost 9 bases and J lost 4; bases outside the gene matches: 16. The DNA of the CDR3 is TGCGCCATCGACCTATATTTACAGGGGGCGGGCACTGAAGCTTTCTTT. Protein: CAIDLYLQGAGTEAFF.

The chain carries TRBV12-3 or TRBV12-4 and TRBJ1-5; TRBD1 matches at 12 bases. The trim removed 6 bases at V and 7 bases at J, leaving 7 bases unmatched. This CDR3 is built from 15 residues. The CDR3 sequence: CASRPGTGGEQPQHF. The CDR3 DNA follows: TGTGCCAGCAGGCCCGGGACAGGGGGCGAACAGCCCCAGCATTTT.

CDR3 region: CASSCGTSGETQYF. The CDR3 DNA follows: TGTGCCAGCAGCTGCGGGACTAGCGGAGAGACCCAGTACTTC. The chain links TRBV5-5 to TRBJ2-5; 11 nucleotides match TRBD2. Germline values: CDR1 SGHKS, CDR2 YYEKEE (reference sequence). V gave up 3 bases and J gave up 4 bases; unmatched junction bases: 2. This CDR3 has 14 residues.

This clonotype was picked up many times. V and J are TRBV11-2 and TRBJ2-3, with 7 bases fitting TRBD2. CDR3 size: 16 residues. The V gene's germline CDR1 is SGHAT and CDR2 FQNNGV. Unmatched junction bases numbered 7, after V lost 2 bases and J lost 2 bases. The CDR3 loop reads CASSLNSGLTTDTQYF. The CDR3 DNA is TGTGCCAGCAGCTTAAATTCGGGACTAACCACAGATACGCAGTATTTT.

The chain uses TRBV19 and TRBJ2-3, with 12 bases lining up with TRBD2. Germline loops: CDR1 LNHDA, CDR2 SQIVND (reference sequence). This CDR3 comprises 17 residues. Trimming removed 6 bases from V and 3 bases from J; junction bases left unmatched: 10. CDR3 sequence (DNA): TGTGCCAGTAGCGTGGTGACTAGCGGGGGACGAACAGATACGCAGTATTTT. Translating gives CASSVVTSGGRTDTQYF.

This clonotype was found once. One junction end disagrees with the germline gene, perhaps due to a read error. The chain carries TRBV9 and TRBJ2-3, with D tentatively TRBD2 (6 bases). CDR3 size: 14 residues. Looked up from germline, CDR1 is SGDLS and CDR2 is YYNGEE. The CDR3 region is CAGSVGGETDTQYF. The CDR3 DNA is TGTGCCGGCAGCGTAGGAGGGGAAACAGATACGCAGTATTTT. Together with reference TRBV9 and TRBJ2-3, the CDR3 gives the full variable domain: DSGVTQTPKHLITATGQRVTLRCSPRSGDLSVYWYQQSLDQGLQFLIQYYNGEERAKGNILERFSAQQFPDLHSELNLSSLELGDSALYFCAGSVGGETDTQYFGPGTRLTVL.

This clonotype was seen a few times. The V gene is TRBV5-4, the J gene TRBJ2-7; D may be TRBD2 (6 bases). V was trimmed by 0 bases and J by 5 bases, leaving 15 bases between them. The CDR3 covers 15 residues. Germline CDR1 SGHNT, CDR2 YYREEE (reference sequence). Written as DNA, the CDR3 is TGTGCCAGCAGCTTGGACGGGGGTACGGTCAACGAGCAGTACTTC. Residues: CASSLDGGTVNEQYF.

This clonotype was found a few times. V is TRBV20-1 and J is TRBJ2-2, with 8 positions matching TRBD1. From germline, CDR1 is DFQATT and CDR2 SNEGSKA (reference sequence). The V and J ends lost 3 bases and 4 bases, in that order; junction bases with no gene match: 7. CDR3 length: 15 residues. CDR3 sequence: CSARYQGQGTGELFF. The CDR3 DNA reads as TGCAGTGCTAGGTACCAAGGACAGGGCACCGGGGAGCTGTTTTTT.

This clonotype showed up many times. The rearrangement links TRBV6-6 to TRBJ1-5, with no clear D. The germline gives CDR1 MNHNY, CDR2 SVGAGI (reference sequence). V was shortened by 2 bases and J by 7 bases, with 15 bases between the two germline ends. This CDR3 spans 15 amino acids. The CDR3 DNA reads TGTGCCAGCAGTTACAAAAGAGAAGGGCAGCAGCCCCAGCATTTT. It translates to CASSYKREGQQPQHF.